The 6 T cell receptor beta chains reported below all come from one sample, sequenced in a study of T cell responses to AZD1222 COVID-19 vaccine. TCRdb keeps only in-frame clones here, not all; method: immunoSEQ multiplex PCR. The data contain approximately 110,000 clones, 92% of them seen just once; the ten biggest clones take up about 8%. Source: peripheral blood, taken 28 days after the second AZD1222 dose. The receptors come from an adult who received the AZD1222 COVID-19 vaccine.

The J gene is TRBJ1-2, the V gene TRBV7-2; D is possibly TRBD1 (6 bases). Germline V gene data show CDR1 as SGHTA and CDR2 as FQGNSA. The CDR3 is 14 amino acids. Trimming removed 6 bases from V and 1 base from J, with 12 bases in between. CDR3 bases: TGTGCCAGCAGTCAAGGGGGGGTTAACTATGGCTACACCTTC. As protein: CASSQGGVNYGYTF. Using reference TRBV7-2 and TRBJ1-2 for the parts outside the CDR3, the full variable domain is GAGVSQSPSNKVTEKGKDVELRCDPISGHTALYWYRQSLGQGLEFLIYFQGNSAPDKSGLPSDRFSAERTGGSVSTLTIQRTQQEDSAVYLCASSQGGVNYGYTFGSGTRLTVV.

This clone was found once. V is TRBV28 and J is TRBJ2-7; D is ambiguous. The CDR3 is made up of 15 amino acids. Between the trimmed V and J ends, which lost 5 bases and 2 bases, there was a span of 16 bases. Germline assignment: CDR1 MDHEN and CDR2 SYDVKM. The CDR3 is CASSLSRTATYEQYF. The DNA of the CDR3 is TGTGCCAGCAGTCTCTCACGGACGGCCACCTACGAGCAGTACTTC.

This rearrangement joins TRBV6-5 to TRBJ1-2; 9 positions agree with TRBD1. This CDR3 has 14 amino acids. Germline CDR1 and CDR2: MNHEY and SVGAGI. The V gene end was trimmed by 6 bases and the J gene end by 7 bases; junction bases not matched to a gene: 9. In DNA, the CDR3 is TGTGCCAGCAGCTATTTACAGGGGGCGGGTGGCTACACCTTC. It specifies CASSYLQGAGGYTF.

The V call is TRBV7-2, the J call TRBJ2-2; the D call may be TRBD1 or TRBD2 (5 bases each). The V and J ends lost 5 bases and 7 bases respectively, with 17 bases between them. This CDR3 region has 15 residues. In germline, CDR1 is SGHTA, CDR2 FQGNSA. CDR3 residues: CASSPFGPGHGELFF. The CDR3 nucleotides read TGTGCCAGCAGCCCCTTTGGTCCGGGGCACGGGGAGCTGTTTTTT.

This chain uses TRBV27 with TRBJ2-1; D is possibly TRBD1 or TRBD2 (5 bases each). Trimming left V 7 bases short and J 5 bases short, with 15 bases between. Germline CDR1 reads MNHEY; CDR2 reads SMNVEV (reference sequence). The CDR3 is 14 amino acids. The chain's CDR3 is CASTNGGAHNEQFF. CDR3 coding DNA: TGTGCCAGCACAAATGGGGGAGCACACAATGAGCAGTTCTTC.

This chain joins TRBV7-2 and TRBJ2-2; 14 bases are a match to TRBD2. The ends lost 4 bases at V and 7 bases at J; junction bases unmatched: 11. Germline CDR1 reads SGHTA; CDR2 reads FQGNSA. The CDR3 is made up of 18 amino acids. The CDR3 region is CASSYFGLAGGTGGELFF. CDR3 DNA: TGTGCCAGCAGCTATTTTGGACTAGCGGGAGGTACGGGCGGGGAGCTGTTTTTT.